A selection of T cell receptor beta chains follows, all from one sample in a study of blood T cell repertoires in COVID-19. TCRdb's table, derived via immunoSEQ multiplex PCR, lists solely in-frame clones and lacks some. Of more than 150,000 clones in the sample, about four fifths are singletons; the top ten hold 9.5% to 15%. The specimen was peripheral blood. These receptors originate from a woman of 80 years or more with COVID-19, enrolled during active disease. The CDR3 runs from the conserved cysteine through the conserved F or W. D genes are given only for firm matches. A row's size may be missing; if present it is once, few, many or a size class.

TRBV2,NA,TRBJ2-1,TRBD2,TGTGCCAGCAGCGCACTAGCGGGGACATACAATGAGCAGTTCTTC,CASSALAGTYNEQFF
TRBV5-6,NA,TRBJ2-3,NA,TGTGCCAGCAGCTTGTACACAGATACGCAGTATTTT,CASSLYTDTQYF
TRBV5-4,few,TRBJ1-1,TRBD1,TGTGCCAGCAGCGCAACAGGGGGCAGGAACACTGAAGCTTTCTTT,CASSATGGRNTEAFF
TRBV6-5,NA,TRBJ1-1,NA,TGTGCCAGCAGTTACTCCCCATTGAGGCCTGAAGCTTTCTTT,CASSYSPLRPEAFF
TRBV6-6,NA,TRBJ1-5,NA,TGTGCCAGCAGTTACCGGGATGCTCAGCCCCAGCATTTT,CASSYRDAQPQHF
TRBV25-1,NA,TRBJ2-7,TRBD2,TGTGCCAGCAGCCCGACTAGCGGGAGTAATTACGAGCAGTACTTC,CASSPTSGSNYEQYF
TRBV28,NA,TRBJ2-3,TRBD1,TGTGCCAGCAGTTTGGACAGGGGGCCCACAGATACGCAGTATTTT,CASSLDRGPTDTQYF
TRBV2,NA,TRBJ1-3,TRBD1,TGTGCCAGTGGGGTAAAACAGGGGTACTCTGGAAACACCATATATTTT,CASGVKQGYSGNTIYF
TRBV18,once,TRBJ2-3,NA,TGTGCCAGCTCACCACGGGCAGGCATCACAGATACGCAGTATTTT,CASSPRAGITDTQYF
TRBV5-1,NA,TRBJ2-5,NA,TGCGCCAGCAGCTTGGTAGAGGGAGAGACCCAGTACTTC,CASSLVEGETQYF
TRBV4-3,NA,TRBJ2-7,TRBD1,TGCGCCAGCAGGCAAGATCTGGGGGACAGCTCCTACGAGCAGTACTTC,CASRQDLGDSSYEQYF
TRBV19,NA,TRBJ1-2,NA,TGTGCCAGTAAGCGGAGCACCATGGGGGGCTACACCTTC,CASKRSTMGGYTF
TRBV11-3,NA,TRBJ2-5,TRBD1,TGTGCCAGCCAGAGGGGTTACAGGGGCCGGGCGCCCAGTACTAAAGAGACCCAGTACTTC,CASQRGYRGRAPSTKETQYF
TRBV5-1,NA,TRBJ2-3,TRBD1,TGCGCCAGCAGCTTGTGGGGGACAGGCGGCGCAGATACGCAGTATTTT,CASSLWGTGGADTQYF
TRBV18,NA,TRBJ2-5,NA,TGTGCCAGCTCACCACGGAGGTACCAAGAGACCCAGTACTTC,CASSPRRYQETQYF
TRBV6-5,few,TRBJ1-1,TRBD1,TGTGCCAGCAGGTCGACAGGGAGAGACACTGAAGCTTTCTTT,CASRSTGRDTEAFF
TRBV12-5,NA,TRBJ2-1,NA,TGTGCTAGTGGTTTGGACGCGGGTAGACATACGTTCTTC,CASGLDAGRHTFF
TRBV21-1,NA,TRBJ2-7,NA,TGTGCCAGCAGCCCCCTGACAGGGGGTCCCTACGAGCAGTACTTC,CASSPLTGGPYEQYF
TRBV27,once,TRBJ1-6,NA,TGTGCCAGCAAATCAGGGACATCAGGGGATTCACCCCTCCACTTT,CASKSGTSGDSPLHF
TRBV9,NA,TRBJ1-3,NA,NA,CASSSSGRDGNTIYF
TRBV5-1,NA,TRBJ1-1,NA,TGCGCCAGCAGCTTGGTTGGCGTGAGGGACACTGAAGCTTTCTTT,CASSLVGVRDTEAFF
TRBV7-9,NA,TRBJ2-1,NA,TGTGCCAGCAGCGTATACAATGAGCAGTTCTTC,CASSVYNEQFF
TRBV30,NA,TRBJ2-2,NA,TGTGCCTCCACGAAGGGGGATTCGAACACCGGGGAGCTGTTTTTT,CASTKGDSNTGELFF
TRBV9,few,TRBJ2-3,NA,TGTGCCAGCAGCGAAGGACTGGGCGCGGAAGATACGCAGTATTTT,CASSEGLGAEDTQYF
TRBV28,NA,TRBJ1-4,NA,TGTGCCAGCAGTTTTAACCAGAAACTGTTTTTT,CASSFNQKLFF
TRBV7-9,NA,TRBJ1-2,TRBD1,TGTGCCAGCAGCTTAGCTACTGGACAGGGGAACGACTATGGCTACACCTTC,CASSLATGQGNDYGYTF
TRBV5-1,NA,TRBJ2-5,NA,TGCGCCAGCAGCAAAACCGGGACTCCCCCGCGAGAGACCCAGTACTTC,CASSKTGTPPRETQYF
TRBV10-3,NA,TRBJ1-4,TRBD1,TGTGCCATCAGTGGGACAGGGGCGAAGCATGAAAAACTGTTTTTT,CAISGTGAKHEKLFF
TRBV24-1,NA,TRBJ2-1,NA,TGTGCCACCAGTGATTTTCAGGGCGATGAGCAGTTCTTC,CATSDFQGDEQFF
TRBV5-1,NA,TRBJ1-2,NA,TGCGCCAGCAGCTTGGACAGTTACTATGGCTACACCTTC,CASSLDSYYGYTF
TRBV15,NA,TRBJ2-7,TRBD2,TGTGCCACCAGCAGGACGTACCTAGCGGAGGGGACCTACGAGCAGTACTTC,CATSRTYLAEGTYEQYF
TRBV5-1,NA,TRBJ1-1,NA,TGCGCCAGCAGCTCTTCAACCCACATTGAAGCTTTCTTT,CASSSSTHIEAFF
TRBV6-1,NA,TRBJ1-2,TRBD1,TGTGCCAGCAGTGACCACGCGAGGACAGGGGACTATGGCTACACCTTC,CASSDHARTGDYGYTF
TRBV4-1,once,TRBJ1-2,TRBD1,TGCGCCAGCAGCCAGCATGCCGGGCAGGGGGCAAACTATGGCTACACCTTC,CASSQHAGQGANYGYTF
TRBV6-5,NA,TRBJ1-1,TRBD1,TGTGCCAGCAGCCGGACAGGCTGGTACAAAGCTTTCTTT,CASSRTGWYKAFF
TRBV7-9,few,TRBJ2-1,NA,TGTGCCAGCAGCTTACGTGGCAACAATGAGCAGTTCTTC,CASSLRGNNEQFF
TRBV4-1,NA,TRBJ1-6,TRBD1,TGCGCCAGCAGCCCCTCGACAGGGTTTAATTCACCCCTCCACTTT,CASSPSTGFNSPLHF
TRBV2,NA,TRBJ1-1,TRBD1,TGTGCCAGCAGTGTAGCCCCCAGGGGGTTCACTGAAGCTTTCTTT,CASSVAPRGFTEAFF
TRBV15,once,TRBJ1-6,TRBD1,TGTGCCACCAGCAGAGGGACAGGGGGGGATTCACCCCTCCACTTT,CATSRGTGGDSPLHF